This is a list of T cell receptor beta chains from one sample in a study of cytomegalovirus exposure and HLA in healthy donors. Assay used: immunoSEQ multiplex PCR; TCRdb lists only in-frame clones, some missing. The sample includes about 240,000 clones, around 85% seen only once; the top ten take 1% to 1.5%. What was sequenced was PBMCs. These receptors were obtained from a woman aged 25 to 39 in good health and CMV-seropositive. The CDR3 runs from the conserved cysteine through the conserved F or W. The D gene is left open where the match is weak. Only some rows state a clone size, as once, few, many or a class for expanded clones.

-,TRBD2,TRBJ2-5,TRBV6-6,CASSPLSGRGETQYF,TGTGCCAGCAGTCCCCTGAGCGGGAGGGGGGAGACCCAGTACTTC
-,-,TRBJ2-7,TRBV5-3,CARKLTYPYEQYF,TGTGCCAGAAAACTCACTTACCCCTACGAGCAGTACTTC
-,TRBD1,TRBJ2-1,TRBV9,CASSDLQGAREQFF,TGTGCCAGCAGCGACCTTCAGGGGGCCCGAGAGCAGTTCTTC
-,-,TRBJ2-7,TRBV13,CASSLSSYEQYF,TGTGCCAGCAGCTTGAGCTCCTACGAGCAGTACTTC
once,TRBD1,TRBJ1-1,TRBV7-9,CASSSPDRGDTEAFF,TGTGCCAGCAGCTCCCCGGACAGGGGGGACACTGAAGCTTTCTTT
-,TRBD1,TRBJ1-3,TRBV28,CASSSSDRPYSGNTIYF,TGTGCCAGCAGTTCATCGGACAGGCCATACTCTGGAAACACCATATATTTT
few,TRBD1,TRBJ2-7,TRBV5-4,CASSLGGDRGRNEQYF,TGTGCCAGCAGCTTGGGGGGGGACAGGGGGCGCAACGAGCAGTACTTC
few,-,TRBJ1-2,TRBV29-1,CSVVIMREIYTF,TGCAGCGTTGTAATAATGAGGGAAATCTACACCTTC
-,-,TRBJ1-2,TRBV28,CASREIGVGYTF,TGTGCCAGCAGAGAAATAGGGGTTGGCTACACCTTC
-,-,TRBJ2-3,TRBV6-1,CASTSGLDTDTQYF,TGTGCCAGCACGTCCGGACTCGATACAGATACGCAGTATTTT
-,-,TRBJ1-1,TRBV4-1,CASSQGTMNTEAFF,TGCGCCAGCAGCCAAGGGACAATGAACACTGAAGCTTTCTTT
-,TRBD1,TRBJ2-1,TRBV5-1,CASSFDTGVYNEQFF,TGCGCCAGCAGTTTTGATACAGGGGTGTACAATGAGCAGTTCTTC
few,TRBD1,TRBJ2-7,TRBV6-1,CASSDRQGHEQYF,TGTGCCAGCAGTGACCGACAGGGGCACGAGCAGTACTTC
-,TRBD1,TRBJ2-7,TRBV11-2,CASSLETGIPYEQYF,TGTGCCAGCAGCTTAGAGACAGGGATCCCCTACGAGCAGTACTTC
-,TRBD1,TRBJ1-5,TRBV6-5,CASRRDRGDQPQHF,TGTGCCAGCAGACGGGACAGGGGGGATCAGCCCCAGCATTTT
-,TRBD1,TRBJ1-2,TRBV6-5,CASTRQGDGYTF,TGTGCCAGCACCAGACAGGGGGATGGCTACACCTTC
-,TRBD2,TRBJ2-5,TRBV5-1,CASSWSGLAGGETQYF,TGCGCCAGCAGCTGGAGCGGACTAGCGGGAGGGGAGACCCAGTACTTC
-,-,TRBJ1-1,TRBV7-2,CASSLLIFGGYTEAFF,TGTGCCAGCAGCTTATTAATATTTGGCGGGTACACTGAAGCTTTCTTT
-,TRBD2,TRBJ2-3,TRBV5-6,CASTQLGSGRSTDTQYF,TGTGCCAGCACCCAATTGGGAAGCGGGAGGTCCACAGATACGCAGTATTTT
-,TRBD2,TRBJ2-1,TRBV27,CASSPSMGLAYNEQFF,TGTGCCAGCAGCCCCTCAATGGGACTAGCCTACAATGAGCAGTTCTTC
-,-,TRBJ1-1,TRBV6-5,CASSFAVEAVNTEAFF,TGTGCCAGCAGTTTTGCTGTAGAGGCAGTTAACACTGAAGCTTTCTTT
-,-,TRBJ1-1,TRBV5-1,CASSFQRENTEAFF,TGCGCCAGCAGCTTTCAACGGGAGAACACTGAAGCTTTCTTT
few,-,TRBJ1-2,TRBV30,CAWNPGRRYGYTF,TGTGCCTGGAACCCAGGGAGGCGATATGGCTACACCTTC
-,-,TRBJ2-2,TRBV14,CASSHIRTVNTGELFF,TGTGCCAGCAGCCACATAAGGACAGTCAACACCGGGGAGCTGTTTTTT
-,-,TRBJ1-4,TRBV6-1,CASSLTVAEKLFF,TGTGCAAGCAGTCTTACAGTCGCTGAAAAACTGTTTTTT
-,TRBD1,TRBJ1-2,TRBV6-6,CASTHPPTGGYGYTF,TGTGCCAGCACTCATCCCCCTACAGGGGGGTATGGCTACACCTTC
-,TRBD1,TRBJ2-3,TRBV28,CASRTLTGLVARDTQYF,TGTGCCAGCAGAACTCTGACAGGGCTGGTGGCCAGAGATACGCAGTATTTT
-,TRBD1,TRBJ2-5,TRBV28,CASRDTGTAFLAQYF,TGTGCCAGCAGAGATACCGGGACAGCCTTTTTAGCCCAGTACTTC
-,-,TRBJ2-1,TRBV18,CASSPQAAGESQFF,TGTGCCAGCTCACCCCAGGCCGCGGGTGAGTCACAGTTCTTC
-,-,TRBJ2-7,TRBV7-7,CASSFAGGEQYF,TGTGCTAGCAGCTTCGCGGGCGGCGAGCAGTACTTC
once,-,TRBJ1-5,TRBV28,CASGNPEGQPQHF,TGTGCCAGCGGAAATCCAGAGGGACAGCCCCAGCATTTT
-,-,TRBJ1-1,TRBV2,CASSDTAGPEAFF,TGTGCCAGCAGTGATACGGCAGGGCCTGAAGCTTTCTTT
-,TRBD1,TRBJ2-7,TRBV7-2,CASSSLGTGAYEQYF,TGTGCCAGCAGCTCCCTCGGGACAGGGGCGTACGAGCAGTACTTC
few,TRBD1,TRBJ1-2,TRBV15,CATSRVGTDNYGYTF,TGTGCCACCAGCAGAGTTGGGACAGATAACTATGGCTACACCTTC
-,TRBD1,TRBJ2-7,TRBV5-5,CASSLQGVPYEQYF,TGTGCCAGCAGCTTACAGGGGGTACCCTACGAGCAGTACTTC
-,TRBD2,TRBJ2-7,TRBV2,CASSVSGRIYEQYF,TGTGCCAGCAGTGTTAGCGGGAGAATCTACGAGCAGTACTTC
-,TRBD1,TRBJ2-7,TRBV5-8,CASGQGTYEQYF,TGTGCCAGTGGACAGGGGACCTACGAGCAGTACTTC
-,-,TRBJ1-2,TRBV5-6,CASSYHSGTYGYTF,TGTGCCAGCAGCTATCATTCAGGGACATATGGCTACACCTTC
few,TRBD1,TRBJ1-2,TRBV2,CASSEGQGRQYGYTF,TGTGCCAGCAGTGAAGGACAGGGGAGACAGTATGGCTACACCTTC
-,TRBD1,TRBJ2-6,TRBV10-3,CAISDALPGQDLSGANVLTF,TGTGCCATCAGTGATGCTCTACCGGGACAGGACCTCTCTGGGGCCAACGTCCTGACTTTC
-,-,TRBJ2-1,TRBV19,CASTRQAGPYNEQFF,TGTGCCAGTACCCGGCAGGCCGGTCCCTACAATGAGCAGTTCTTC
-,-,TRBJ2-7,TRBV10-3,CAISEGSQAGASYEQYF,TGTGCCATCAGTGAAGGCTCCCAAGCTGGGGCGTCCTACGAGCAGTACTTC
-,-,TRBJ1-4,TRBV19,CASSLATNEKLFF,TGTGCCAGTAGTCTTGCAACTAATGAAAAACTGTTTTTT
-,-,TRBJ2-3,TRBV29-1,CSVVGGDTQYF,TGCAGCGTAGTGGGGGGAGATACGCAGTATTTT
-,-,TRBJ1-5,TRBV23-1,CASSTAGDRQPQHF,TGCGCCAGCAGCACGGCAGGGGACCGGCAGCCCCAGCATTTT
-,-,TRBJ2-3,TRBV7-2,CASSLDWTTTDTQYF,TGTGCCAGCAGCTTAGATTGGACTACTACAGATACGCAGTATTTT
-,TRBD1,TRBJ2-7,TRBV6-5,CASSYQPGTGDEQYF,TGTGCCAGCAGTTACCAGCCCGGGACAGGGGACGAGCAGTACTTC
-,-,TRBJ1-1,TRBV5-4,CASSRDIVNTEAFF,TGTGCCAGCAGCCGGGACATTGTGAACACTGAAGCTTTCTTT
-,TRBD1,TRBJ1-4,TRBV19,CASSAFAGGLNEKLFF,TGTGCCAGTAGTGCCTTTGCAGGGGGCCTGAATGAAAAACTGTTTTTT
once,-,TRBJ2-7,TRBV6-5,CASSYSTPDSYEQYF,TGTGCCAGCAGTTACTCGACACCGGATTCCTACGAGCAGTACTTC
-,TRBD2,TRBJ2-3,TRBV12-5,CASGLPSGRGTDTQYF,TGTGCTAGTGGTCTCCCCAGCGGGAGGGGGACAGATACGCAGTATTTT